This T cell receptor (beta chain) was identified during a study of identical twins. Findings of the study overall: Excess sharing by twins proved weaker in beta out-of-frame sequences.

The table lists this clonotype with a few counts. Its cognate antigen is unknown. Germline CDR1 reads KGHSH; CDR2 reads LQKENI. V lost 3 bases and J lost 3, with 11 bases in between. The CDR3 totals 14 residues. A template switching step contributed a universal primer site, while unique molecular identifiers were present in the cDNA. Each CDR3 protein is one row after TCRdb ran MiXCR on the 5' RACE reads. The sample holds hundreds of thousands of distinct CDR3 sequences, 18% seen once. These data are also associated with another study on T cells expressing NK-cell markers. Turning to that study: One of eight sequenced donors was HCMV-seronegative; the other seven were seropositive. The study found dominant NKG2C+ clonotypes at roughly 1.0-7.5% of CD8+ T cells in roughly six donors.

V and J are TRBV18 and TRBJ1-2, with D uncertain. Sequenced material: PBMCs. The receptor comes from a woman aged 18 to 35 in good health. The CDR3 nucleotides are TGTGCCAGCTCACCGGGCAGAGATCACTATGGCTACACCTTC. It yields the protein CASSPGRDHYGYTF.